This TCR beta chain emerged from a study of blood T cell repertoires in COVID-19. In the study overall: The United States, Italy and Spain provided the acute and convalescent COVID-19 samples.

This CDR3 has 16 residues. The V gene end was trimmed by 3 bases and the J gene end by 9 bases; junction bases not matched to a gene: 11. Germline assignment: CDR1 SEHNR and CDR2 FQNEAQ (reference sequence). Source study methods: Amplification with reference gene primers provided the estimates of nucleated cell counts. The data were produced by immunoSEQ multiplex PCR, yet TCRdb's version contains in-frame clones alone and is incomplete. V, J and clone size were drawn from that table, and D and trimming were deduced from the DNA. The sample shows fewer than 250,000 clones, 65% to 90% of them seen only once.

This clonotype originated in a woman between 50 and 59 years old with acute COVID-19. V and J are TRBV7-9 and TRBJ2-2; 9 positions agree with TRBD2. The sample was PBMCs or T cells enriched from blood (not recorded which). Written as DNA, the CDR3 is TGTGCCAGCAGCTTTGTGGCGCAGCGGGAGGTACGGGAGCTGTTTTTT. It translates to CASSFVAQREVRELFF.